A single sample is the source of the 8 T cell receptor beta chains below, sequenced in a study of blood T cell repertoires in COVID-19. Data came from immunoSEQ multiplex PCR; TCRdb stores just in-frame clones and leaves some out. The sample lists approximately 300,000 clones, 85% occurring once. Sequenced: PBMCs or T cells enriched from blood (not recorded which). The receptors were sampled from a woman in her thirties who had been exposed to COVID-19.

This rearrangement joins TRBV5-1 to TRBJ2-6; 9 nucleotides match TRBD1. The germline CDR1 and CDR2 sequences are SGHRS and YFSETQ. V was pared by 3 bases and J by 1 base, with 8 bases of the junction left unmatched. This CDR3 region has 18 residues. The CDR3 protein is CASSYRDRDSSGANVLTF. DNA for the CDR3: TGCGCCAGCAGCTACCGGGACAGGGATAGTTCTGGGGCCAACGTCCTGACTTTC.

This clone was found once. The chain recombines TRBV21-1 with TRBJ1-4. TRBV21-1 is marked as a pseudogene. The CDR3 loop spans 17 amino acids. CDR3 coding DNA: TGTGCCAGCAGCAAAAATCATCCTGACTCGGAAAATGAAAAACTGTTTTTT. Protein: CASSKNHPDSENEKLFF.

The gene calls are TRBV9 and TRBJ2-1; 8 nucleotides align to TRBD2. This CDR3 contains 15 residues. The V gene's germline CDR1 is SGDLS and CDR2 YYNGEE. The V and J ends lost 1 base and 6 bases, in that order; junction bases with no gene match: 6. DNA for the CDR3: TGTGCCAGCAGCGTAAGTTCCGGGACTAGCAATGAGCAGTTCTTC. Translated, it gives CASSVSSGTSNEQFF.

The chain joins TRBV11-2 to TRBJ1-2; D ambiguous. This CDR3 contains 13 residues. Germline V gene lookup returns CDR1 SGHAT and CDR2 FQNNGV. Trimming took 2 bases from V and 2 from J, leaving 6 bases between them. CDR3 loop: CASSLNGNYGYTF. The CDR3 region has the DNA TGTGCCAGCAGCTTAAACGGGAACTATGGCTACACCTTC.

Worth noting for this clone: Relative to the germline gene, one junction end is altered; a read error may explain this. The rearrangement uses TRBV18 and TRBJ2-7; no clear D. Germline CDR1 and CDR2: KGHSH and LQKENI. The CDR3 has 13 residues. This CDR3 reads CASSPPQSYEQYF. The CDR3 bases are TGTGCCAGCTCCCCACCCCAGTCCTACGAGCAGTACTTC.

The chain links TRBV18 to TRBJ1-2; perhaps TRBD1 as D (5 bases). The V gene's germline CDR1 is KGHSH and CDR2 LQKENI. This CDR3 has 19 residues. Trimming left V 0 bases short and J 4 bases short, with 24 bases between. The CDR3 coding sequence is TGTGCCAGCTCACCACCGGGGCAACTTAAGGGGATCCTCGCCTATGGCTACACCTTC. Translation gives CASSPPGQLKGILAYGYTF.

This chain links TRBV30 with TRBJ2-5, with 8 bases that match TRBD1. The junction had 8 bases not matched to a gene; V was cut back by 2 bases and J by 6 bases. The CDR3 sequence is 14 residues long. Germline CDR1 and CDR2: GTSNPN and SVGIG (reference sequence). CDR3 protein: CAWSRSGGVKTQYF. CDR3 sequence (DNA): TGTGCCTGGAGTCGGTCAGGGGGCGTAAAGACCCAGTACTTC.

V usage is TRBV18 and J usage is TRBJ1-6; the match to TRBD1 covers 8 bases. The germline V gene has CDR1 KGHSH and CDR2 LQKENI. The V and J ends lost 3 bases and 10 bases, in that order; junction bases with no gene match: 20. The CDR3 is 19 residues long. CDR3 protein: CASSPQTMVTGAFGSPLHF. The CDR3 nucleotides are TGTGCCAGCTCACCGCAGACTATGGTGACAGGGGCGTTTGGGTCACCCCTCCACTTT.